This record looks at one TCR beta chain sequence and its context. Its antigen is still unknown. The sample comes from a study of CD8+ T cells in alopecia areata. For the study at large: It was 6 to 18 months of tofacitinib, and then there were 6 months off drug. Study results and caveats: In lesional scalp, particularly from alopecia totalis/universalis, clonality was higher than in normal scalp.

PBMCs served as the source from which CD4+ and CD8+ T cells were sorted. RNA extraction and reverse transcription yielded cDNA as sequencing template. The assay was immunoSEQ multiplex PCR, and TCRdb's table has in-frame clones only and misses some. The repertoire includes some 240,000 clones, around three fifths of them detected once, and 0.45% sits in the top ten. The TCR originated in a human donor with alopecia areata. Specimen: CD4+ T cells sorted from blood, collected at week 0.

The CDR3: CASSSRGTGLQETQYF. The CDR3 DNA sequence: TGCGCCAGCAGCTCGCGGGGGACAGGGCTTCAAGAGACCCAGTACTTC. This chain connects TRBV4-1 to TRBJ2-5; 9 bases are a match to TRBD1. After removal of 5 bases from V and 2 bases from J, the junction contained 9 bases not matched to a gene. Germline lookup yields CDR1 MGHRA and CDR2 YSYEKL. This CDR3 spans 16 amino acids.